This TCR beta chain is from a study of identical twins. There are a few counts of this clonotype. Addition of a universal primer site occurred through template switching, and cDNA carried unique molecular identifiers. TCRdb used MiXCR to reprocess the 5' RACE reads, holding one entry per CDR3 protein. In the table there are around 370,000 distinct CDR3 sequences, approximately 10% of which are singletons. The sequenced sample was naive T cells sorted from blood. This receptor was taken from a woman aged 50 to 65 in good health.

CDR3 nucleotide sequence: TGTGCCAGCAGCCGCGCGGAGCGGATCCCCTACGAGCAGTACTTC. The encoded protein is CASSRAERIPYEQYF. This sequence joins TRBV7-3 and TRBJ2-7, with a tentative D call TRBD2 (5 bases). This CDR3 has 15 residues. V lost 5 bases and J 2 bases, leaving 16 bases between the germline ends. CDR1 SGHTA and CDR2 FQGTGA come from the germline V gene.